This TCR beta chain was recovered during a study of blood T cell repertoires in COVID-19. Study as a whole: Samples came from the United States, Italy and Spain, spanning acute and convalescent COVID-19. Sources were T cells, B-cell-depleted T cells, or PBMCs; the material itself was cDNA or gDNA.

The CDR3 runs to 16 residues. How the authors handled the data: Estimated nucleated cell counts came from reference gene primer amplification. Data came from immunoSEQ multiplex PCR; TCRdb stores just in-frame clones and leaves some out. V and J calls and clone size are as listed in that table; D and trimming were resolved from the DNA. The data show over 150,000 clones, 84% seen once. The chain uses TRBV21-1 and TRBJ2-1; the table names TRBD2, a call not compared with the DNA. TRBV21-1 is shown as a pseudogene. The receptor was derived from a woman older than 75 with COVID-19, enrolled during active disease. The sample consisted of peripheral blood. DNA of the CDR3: TGTGCCAGCAGCAAAGGGGGTAGCGGGAGCGGGAATGAGCAGTTCTTC. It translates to CASSKGGSGSGNEQFF.